Presented here are 29 T cell receptor beta chains from one specimen sequenced in a study of regulatory T cells in long-lasting Graves disease. Time point specified: newly diagnosed GD, antithyroid drugs for less than 3 months. Researchers made the TCR library from RNA that was extracted from PBMCs. Relying on iRepertoire HTBI primers and Arm-PCR of CDR3 regions, the team built TCR beta libraries. TCRdb passed the multiplex PCR reads through MiXCR, listing each CDR3 protein once. Of around 450,000 distinct CDR3 sequences in the sample, roughly 15% were seen once. The same data also contributed to another study, on T cells in Graves' hyperthyroidism and ophthalmopathy.

The sequencing used peripheral blood mononuclear cells (PBMCs), collected at new diagnosis, from a patient treated with antithyroid drugs. All receptors derive from a man aged 40-49 years with Graves disease.

This clonotype showed up many times. This chain connects TRBV7-6 to TRBJ1-4; D may be TRBD1 (5 bases). Germline CDR1 is SGHVS and CDR2 is FNYEAQ. Trimming cost V 5 bases and J 4 bases, with 14 bases left between them. The CDR3 length is 15 residues. The CDR3 DNA follows: TGTGCCAGCAGCCCGGGGCTAAACCATAATGAAAAACTGTTTTTT. Translated, it gives CASSPGLNHNEKLFF.

CDR3: CSVGLADFPYNEQFF. The CDR3 nucleotides read TGCAGCGTCGGACTAGCGGATTTCCCCTACAATGAGCAGTTCTTC. The rearrangement links TRBV29-1 to TRBJ2-1, with 10 positions matching TRBD2. Trimming at V came to 6 bases and at J to 2 bases, leaving 7 bases not matched to a gene. Germline CDR1 reads SQVTM; CDR2 reads ANQGSEA. This CDR3 contains 15 residues.

This clonotype was seen ten or more times. V usage is TRBV2 and J usage is TRBJ1-5; D gene uncertain. Germline V lookup: CDR1 SNHLY, CDR2 FYNNEI. V was clipped by 6 bases and J by 9 bases, with 18 bases between them. The CDR3 covers 14 residues. The CDR3 coding sequence is TGTGCCAGCAGAAGTAGGGCAGGTGGTTTGCCCCAGCATTTT. Amino acid sequence: CASRSRAGGLPQHF.

This clonotype was found a few times. V gene TRBV14 combines with J gene TRBJ2-3; D unresolved. The CDR3 length is 16 residues. CDR1 is SGHDN and CDR2 is FVKESK in the germline V gene. Deletions cut 5 bases from V and 2 bases from J, with 17 bases between. CDR3 nucleotides: TGTGCCAGCAGCGGGCGGTCGACAACCACCACAGATACGCAGTATTTT. As protein: CASSGRSTTTTDTQYF. Full variable domain (outside the CDR3, taken from reference TRBV14 and TRBJ2-3): EAGVTQFPSHSVIEKGQTVTLRCDPISGHDNLYWYRRVMGKEIKFLLHFVKESKQDESGMPNNRFLAERTGGTYSTLKVQPAELEDSGVYFCASSGRSTTTTDTQYFGPGTRLTVL.

This clonotype has a count of ten or more. This chain connects TRBV7-9 to TRBJ2-2, with 10 bases fitting TRBD2. The CDR3 is 15 amino acids. The ends lost 5 bases at V and 5 bases at J; junction bases unmatched: 5. CDR1 is SEHNR and CDR2 is FQNEAQ in the germline V gene (reference sequence). CDR3 coding DNA: TGTGCCAGCAGCCGACCGACTAGCGGGACCGGGGAGCTGTTTTTT. It codes for CASSRPTSGTGELFF.

In its sample, this clonotype was seen many times. The gene calls are TRBV7-8 and TRBJ2-3; D is unresolved. This CDR3 contains 16 residues. Per germline, CDR1 SGHVS and CDR2 FQNEAQ. The germline V and J ends were trimmed by 1 base and 2 bases, with 13 bases remaining between them. CDR3 bases: TGTGCCAGCAGCTTAGGAAGTGGCCGTACCACAGATACGCAGTATTTT. It specifies CASSLGSGRTTDTQYF.

Of note for this clonotype: A much larger clone is a single base away; this may be a read error. J is TRBJ2-2 and V is TRBV2; tentatively, D is TRBD2 (5 bases). Germline V gives CDR1 SNHLY, CDR2 FYNNEI. The length of the CDR3 is 14 residues. CDR3 region: CASSLGQHTGELSF. In DNA form, the CDR3 reads TGTGCCAGCAGTCTGGGCCAGCACACCGGGGAGCTGTCTTTT.

Ten or more counts support this clonotype. This chain links TRBV7-8 with TRBJ2-1, with 9 bases that match TRBD1. Germline lookup yields CDR1 SGHVS and CDR2 FQNEAQ. Losses at the gene ends were 8 bases for V and 4 bases for J; bases not matched to a gene: 3. CDR3 length: 13 amino acids. Here the CDR3 DNA reads TGTGCCAGCTCGACAGGGGGATACAATGAGCAGTTCTTC. Translating gives CASSTGGYNEQFF.

Details on this clonotype: This may come from a read error, since a much larger clone is one base off. The CDR3 does not end in the conserved phenylalanine or tryptophan, so this is likely a read error. It is unclear where the CDR3 begins or ends on the DNA, so no DNA is shown, and the CDR3 is as TCRdb lists it. The chain carries TRBV5-1 and TRBJ2-3. The CDR3 spans 12 amino acids, including both terminal residues. The V gene's germline CDR1 is SGHRS and CDR2 YFSETQ. The CDR3 protein is CASSFWSDEQYL.

This clonotype was found many times. The chain employs TRBV9 and TRBJ2-7; 9 nucleotides align to TRBD2. Losses at the gene ends were 4 bases for V and 5 bases for J; bases not matched to a gene: 7. Germline CDR1 and CDR2: SGDLS and YYNGEE. The CDR3 has 14 residues. This CDR3 is CASSSKGTSNEQYF. As DNA, the CDR3 is TGTGCCAGCAGCTCCAAAGGGACTAGCAACGAGCAGTACTTC.

On this clonotype itself: A much larger clone is a single base away; this may be a read error. The chain employs TRBV6-1 and TRBJ1-5; the D is unclear. The V gene's germline CDR1 is MNHNS and CDR2 SASEGT. CDR3 length: 15 residues. Between the trimmed V and J ends, which lost 6 bases and 1 base, there was a span of 13 bases. The DNA of the CDR3 is TGTGCCAGCAGGTCCTACAGACGAAGCAATCAGCCCCAGCATTTT. Protein product: CASRSYRRSNQPQHF.

This clonotype has a count of ten or more. The rearrangement uses TRBV12-3 or TRBV12-4 and TRBJ1-2; the D gene is possibly TRBD1 (6 bases). The CDR3 is 15 residues long. Trimming shortened V by 4 bases and J by 8 bases, and 20 bases separated the two germline ends. The CDR3 protein is CASSSSGLQGGGYTF. The CDR3 DNA follows: TGTGCCAGCAGTTCATCTGGATTACAAGGGGGGGGCTACACCTTC.

The rearrangement links TRBV7-9 to TRBJ2-1; 9 nucleotides line up with TRBD2. Germline values: CDR1 SEHNR, CDR2 FQNEAQ (reference sequence). The CDR3 is 16 residues long. Losses at the gene ends were 3 bases for V and 5 bases for J; bases not matched to a gene: 8. The CDR3 sequence is CASSFTGASGNNEQFF. In DNA form, the CDR3 reads TGTGCCAGCAGCTTCACAGGGGCTAGCGGGAACAATGAGCAGTTCTTC.

This clonotype was counted ten times or more. This chain joins TRBV24-1 and TRBJ2-1; TRBD2 might be the D (5 bases). The ends were cut back, 0 bases at V and 16 bases at J, with 12 bases in the middle. This CDR3 contains 12 residues. CDR1 and CDR2 from the germline V gene are KGHDR and SFDVKD. The CDR3 bases are TGTGCCACCAGTGATTTGGGACTCCGTCTTTTCTTC. Protein sequence: CATSDLGLRLFF.

The chain joins TRBV6-1 to TRBJ2-1; TRBD1 matches 7 bases. The V segment lost 6 bases and the J segment 3 bases; nucleotides outside the gene matches: 2. Germline CDR1 MNHNS, CDR2 SASEGT. This CDR3 is 13 amino acids long. The chain's CDR3 is CASSGTDYNEQFF. The CDR3 DNA follows: TGTGCCAGCAGCGGGACAGACTACAATGAGCAGTTCTTC.

This clonotype appeared many times. J is TRBJ1-1 and V is TRBV28; D gene uncertain. The CDR3 runs 13 residues. Germline lookup yields CDR1 MDHEN and CDR2 SYDVKM. Trimming took off 2 bases at V and 3 bases at J, with 7 bases between the two ends. CDR3 nucleotide sequence: TGTGCCAGCAGTTTAAGGGTGGACACTGAAGCTTTCTTT. It is translated as CASSLRVDTEAFF.

As to this clonotype: Since a much larger clone is just one base distant, this may be a read error. The chain employs TRBV11-2 and TRBJ2-1; D is perhaps TRBD1 (6 bases). This CDR3 has 15 residues. Germline CDR1 and CDR2: SGHAT and FQNNGV. For the CDR3, the DNA is TGTGCCTGCAGCTTACAGGGTTCGGCCTACAATGAGCAGTTCTTC. Residues: CACSLQGSAYNEQFF.

This clonotype was seen more than once but under ten times. The V call is TRBV20-1, the J call TRBJ2-5, with D possibly TRBD2 on 6 matching bases. Germline V gives CDR1 DFQATT, CDR2 SNEGSKA (reference sequence). This CDR3 is 15 amino acids long. V lost 1 base and J 5 bases, leaving 17 bases between the germline ends. The CDR3, as DNA: TGCAGTGCTAGAGCAAGCGGAGGGCCGTTGGAGACCCAGTACTTC. The encoded protein is CSARASGGPLETQYF.

This clonotype was recorded at least ten times. The V call is TRBV11-2, the J call TRBJ2-3, with D unclear. The V end lost 5 bases, the J end lost 1 base, and 10 bases lay between the germline ends. Germline lookup yields CDR1 SGHAT and CDR2 FQNNGV. CDR3 length equals 14 residues. The CDR3 coding sequence is TGTGCCAGCAGCCCTTGGCAGGGCACAGATACGCAGTATTTT. Its protein is CASSPWQGTDTQYF.

This clonotype was counted only a few times. The chain joins TRBV4-2 to TRBJ2-5; no reliable D call. V lost 2 bases to trimming and J lost 0 bases, with 13 bases between them. The CDR3 runs to 16 residues. The germline CDR1 and CDR2 sequences are LGHNA and YNFKEQ. The chain's CDR3 is CASSQSPLRNQETQYF. The DNA of the CDR3 is TGTGCCAGCAGCCAAAGCCCCCTCAGGAACCAAGAGACCCAGTACTTC.

This clonotype was seen ten or more times. The V call is TRBV20-1, the J call TRBJ2-1; 9 bases fit TRBD2. Germline assignment: CDR1 DFQATT and CDR2 SNEGSKA (reference sequence). Trimming cost V 3 bases and J 0 bases; bases outside gene matches: 3. The CDR3 is made up of 15 amino acids. CDR3 sequence reads: CSARASGTSYNEQFF. As DNA, the CDR3 is TGCAGTGCTAGGGCTAGCGGGACCTCCTACAATGAGCAGTTCTTC.

The gene calls are TRBV28 and TRBJ2-1, with 7 positions matching TRBD2. The V gene's germline CDR1 is MDHEN and CDR2 SYDVKM. The CDR3 sequence is 15 residues long. The junction had 8 bases not matched to a gene; V was cut back by 3 bases and J by 6 bases. CDR3 coding DNA: TGTGCCAGCAGTTTGGCGGGAGATATGGGCAATGAGCAGTTCTTC. Translation gives CASSLAGDMGNEQFF.

This clonotype showed up many times. V usage is TRBV7-2 and J usage is TRBJ2-3, with D possibly TRBD1 on 5 matching bases. This CDR3 spans 14 amino acids. CDR1 is SGHTA, CDR2 FQGNSA, per germline. V was shortened by 5 bases and J by 3 bases, with 12 bases between the two germline ends. The CDR3, as DNA: TGTGCCAGCAGCCGTGCCTCAGGGACAGATACGCAGTATTTT. This codes for CASSRASGTDTQYF.

The chain recombines TRBV20-1 with TRBJ2-3, with TRBD2 matching over 7 bases. The CDR3 sequence is 17 residues long. Germline CDR1 and CDR2: DFQATT and SNEGSKA (reference sequence). The ends lost 0 bases at V and 0 bases at J; junction bases unmatched: 9. CDR3 residues: CSARDQWGGASTDTQYF. In nucleotides, the CDR3 is TGCAGTGCTAGAGATCAGTGGGGAGGGGCTAGCACAGATACGCAGTATTTT.

This clonotype has just a few counts. V usage is TRBV20-1 and J usage is TRBJ2-6; D is unresolved. V lost 6 bases and J 0 bases, leaving 9 bases between the germline ends. This CDR3 region has 14 residues. Germline values: CDR1 DFQATT, CDR2 SNEGSKA (reference sequence). Here the CDR3 DNA reads TGCAGTGCCCTCCCTATCTCTGGGGCCAACGTCCTGACTTTC. Encoded protein: CSALPISGANVLTF.

As for this clonotype: Given a much more abundant clone one base away, this may be a read error. The genes are TRBV7-9 and TRBJ2-3; D possibly corresponds to TRBD2 (5 bases). The J call may be in error: the DNA end matches TRBJ2-5 better. CDR1 and CDR2 (germline): SEHNR, FQNEAQ (reference sequence). This CDR3 has 14 amino acids. Here the CDR3 reads CASSLVRGWETQYF. The CDR3 region has the DNA TGTGCCAGCAGCTTAGTACGGGGTTGGGAGACCCAGTACTTC.

This clonotype was recorded many times. This chain uses TRBV2 with TRBJ2-3; 9 positions match TRBD1. The V segment lost 10 bases and the J segment 5 bases; nucleotides outside the gene matches: 7. The germline gives CDR1 SNHLY, CDR2 FYNNEI. CDR3 length equals 13 residues. CDR3 amino acids: CATGDRAEDTQYF. CDR3 nucleotide sequence: TGTGCCACCGGGGACAGGGCGGAAGATACGCAGTATTTT.

This clonotype was observed a handful of times. The V gene is TRBV29-1, the J gene TRBJ2-3; D possibly corresponds to TRBD1 (6 bases). In germline, CDR1 is SQVTM, CDR2 ANQGSEA. V was trimmed by 6 bases and J by 2 bases, leaving 21 bases between them. This CDR3 spans 16 amino acids. The CDR3 sequence is CSVDARGAVTTDTQYF. The CDR3 region has the DNA TGCAGCGTCGACGCCAGGGGAGCGGTTACCACAGATACGCAGTATTTT.

This clonotype was detected ten times or more. The CDR3 DNA reads TGCAGTGCTACCCCTCTAGCGGGAGCCACAGATACGCAGTATTTT. Protein: CSATPLAGATDTQYF. The chain couples TRBV20-1 to TRBJ2-3; 10 bases are shared with TRBD2. CDR3 size: 15 residues. Germline trimming cut 4 bases from V and 2 bases from J; bases unmatched to any gene: 6. Per the germline V gene, CDR1 is DFQATT and CDR2 is SNEGSKA (reference sequence).